This T cell receptor (beta chain) was captured in a study of T cells after posttransplantation cyclophosphamide. Sequencing used immunoSEQ multiplex PCR; TCRdb keeps in-frame clones, though not all of them. Here the sample spans 12,000 or so clones, 75% to 95% being singletons. Cyclophosphamide on days +3 and +4 followed busulfan-fludarabine conditioning and a marrow graft. This specimen consisted of PBMCs, obtained after allogeneic stem cell transplant with posttransplant cyclophosphamide. This clonotype was sampled from a female patient between 30 and 40 years old who received an allogeneic stem cell transplant from an unrelated donor, was CMV-positive, and had no GVHD. Some T cells may trace back to the graft donor.

The DNA of the CDR3 is TGTGCCAGCAGTTCCGTGACTAGCGTCGGTGGTTACGAGCAGTACTTC. Translation: CASSSVTSVGGYEQYF. The chain employs TRBV27 and TRBJ2-7, with 8 bases identical to TRBD2. Germline-derived CDR1 and CDR2 are MNHEY and SMNVEV (reference sequence). V shed 4 bases and J 4 bases; nucleotides not matched to a gene: 12. The CDR3 totals 16 residues.